The clone carrying this TCR beta chain was recorded a few times. As yet, its antigen is unknown. This CDR3 has 14 residues. Germline trimming cut 7 bases from V and 8 bases from J; bases unmatched to any gene: 13. CDR1 is MDHEN and CDR2 is SYDVKM in the germline V gene. TCR beta cDNA was made from around 520 ng total RNA with a constant-region primer. Libraries of TCR beta came from three nested multiplex PCR rounds with slightly modified ARM-PCR. Amplification in the first two PCR rounds was performed using TRBV1-TRBV30 forward primers and a C-beta reverse primer for roughly 10 cycles each. Each CDR3 protein is one row after TCRdb ran MiXCR on the multiplex PCR reads. The table lists about 120,000 distinct CDR3 sequences, about 59% of them singletons. This sample was taken from a study of tumor-infiltrating lymphocytes in primary liver carcinoma. Study-wide results and caveats: Tumor top-250-clone fractions significantly exceeded those of blood (p = 0.039).

For each extraction, RNA and DNA were obtained together from about 21-30 mg of unsorted bulk tissue. Over 80% of the cells were viable tumor cells in every tumor sample. This chain joins TRBV28 and TRBJ1-1; 7 bases are shared with TRBD1. The sequencing sample was made of liver tumor tissue from sampling region 1. As to subset: tumor region T1, superior pole. The TCR comes from a woman in her sixties or seventies with primary liver carcinoma and hepatitis B virus infection. The CDR3 loop is CASTENRGAREAFF. In DNA, the CDR3 is TGTGCCAGCACCGAAAACAGGGGAGCCAGAGAAGCTTTCTTT.